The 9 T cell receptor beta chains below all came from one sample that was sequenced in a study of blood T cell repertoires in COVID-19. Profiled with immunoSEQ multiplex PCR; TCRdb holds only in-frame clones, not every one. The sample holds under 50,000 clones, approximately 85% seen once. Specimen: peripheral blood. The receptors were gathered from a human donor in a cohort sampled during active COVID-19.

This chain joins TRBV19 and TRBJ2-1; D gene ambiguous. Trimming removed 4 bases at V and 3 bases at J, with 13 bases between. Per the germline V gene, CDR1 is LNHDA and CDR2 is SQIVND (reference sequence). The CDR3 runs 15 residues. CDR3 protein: CASSTPETLYNEQFF. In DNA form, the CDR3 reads TGTGCCAGTAGTACCCCCGAGACTCTCTACAATGAGCAGTTCTTC.

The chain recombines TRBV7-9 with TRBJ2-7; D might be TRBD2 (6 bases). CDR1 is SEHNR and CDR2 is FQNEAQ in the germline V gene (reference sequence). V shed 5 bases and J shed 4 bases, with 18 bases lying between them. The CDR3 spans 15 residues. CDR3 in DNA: TGTGCCAGCAGCGGACCGGGACTTACTATTTACGAGCAGTACTTC. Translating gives CASSGPGLTIYEQYF. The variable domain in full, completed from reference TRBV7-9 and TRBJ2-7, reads DTGVSQNPRHKITKRGQNVTFRCDPISEHNRLYWYRQTLGQGPEFLTYFQNEAQLEKSRLLSDRFSAERPKGSFSTLEIQRTEQGDSAMYLCASSGPGLTIYEQYFGPGTRLTVT.

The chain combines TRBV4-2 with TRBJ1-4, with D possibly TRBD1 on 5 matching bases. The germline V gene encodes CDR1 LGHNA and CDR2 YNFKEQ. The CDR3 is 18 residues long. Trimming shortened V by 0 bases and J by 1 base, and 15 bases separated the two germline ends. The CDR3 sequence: CASSQDPSGRRTNEKLFF. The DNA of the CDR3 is TGTGCCAGCAGCCAAGATCCTTCAGGGAGGCGAACTAATGAAAAACTGTTTTTT.

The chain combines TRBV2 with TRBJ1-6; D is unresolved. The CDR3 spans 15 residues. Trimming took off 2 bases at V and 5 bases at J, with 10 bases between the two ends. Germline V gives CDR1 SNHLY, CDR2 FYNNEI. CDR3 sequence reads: CASSEPLVDNSPLHF. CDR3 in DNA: TGTGCCAGCAGTGAACCCTTAGTAGATAATTCACCCCTCCACTTT.

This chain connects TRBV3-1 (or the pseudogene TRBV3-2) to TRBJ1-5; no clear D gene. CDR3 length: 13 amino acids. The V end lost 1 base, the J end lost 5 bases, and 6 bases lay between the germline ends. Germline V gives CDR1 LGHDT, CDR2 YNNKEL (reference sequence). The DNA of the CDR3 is TGTGCCAGCAGCCAAGGCGTGGATCAGCCCCAGCATTTT. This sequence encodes CASSQGVDQPQHF.

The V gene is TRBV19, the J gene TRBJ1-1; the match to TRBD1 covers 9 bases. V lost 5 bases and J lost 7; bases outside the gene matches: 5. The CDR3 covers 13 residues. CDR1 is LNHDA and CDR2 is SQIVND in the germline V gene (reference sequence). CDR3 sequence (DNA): TGTGCCAGTAGTGACCGGGACAGGGATGAAGCTTTCTTT. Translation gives CASSDRDRDEAFF.

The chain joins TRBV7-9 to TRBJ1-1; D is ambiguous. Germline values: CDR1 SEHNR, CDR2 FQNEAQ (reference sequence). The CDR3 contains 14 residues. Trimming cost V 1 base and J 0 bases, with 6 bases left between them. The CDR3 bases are TGTGCCAGCAGCTTAGGACTGTTGAACACTGAAGCTTTCTTT. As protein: CASSLGLLNTEAFF.

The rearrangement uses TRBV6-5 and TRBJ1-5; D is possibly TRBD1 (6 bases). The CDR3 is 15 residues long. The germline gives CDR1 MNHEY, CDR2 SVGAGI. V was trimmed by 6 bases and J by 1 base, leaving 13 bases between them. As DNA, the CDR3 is TGTGCCAGCAGGAGGGACACCGTCAGCAATCAGCCCCAGCATTTT. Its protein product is CASRRDTVSNQPQHF.

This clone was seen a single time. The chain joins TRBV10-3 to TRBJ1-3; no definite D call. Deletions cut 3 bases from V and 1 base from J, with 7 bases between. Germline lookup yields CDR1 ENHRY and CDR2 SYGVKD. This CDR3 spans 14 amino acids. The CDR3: CAISEHISGNTIYF. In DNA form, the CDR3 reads TGTGCCATCAGTGAACACATATCTGGAAACACCATATATTTT.